Below are 6 T cell receptor beta chains sequenced from a single sample in a study of T cell changes during pregnancy in multiple sclerosis. Repertoires were generated with immunoSEQ multiplex PCR, while TCRdb's copy carries only in-frame clones and drops some. The sample consists of some 110,000 clones, 85% to 95% of them appearing once. Here the sequenced sample was peripheral blood, taken after pregnancy. The source is a female donor with multiple sclerosis, enrolled in a pregnancy study.

This chain connects TRBV28 to TRBJ2-1; D call uncertain. Trimming stripped 3 bases from V and 11 bases from J, with 20 bases between. The CDR3 spans 15 residues. Germline lookup yields CDR1 MDHEN and CDR2 SYDVKM. The CDR3 DNA follows: TGTGCCAGCAGTTTCAGTGGAGACGGCACGTTTAAGCAGTTCTTC. This gives the protein CASSFSGDGTFKQFF.

This sequence joins TRBV18 and TRBJ2-2; 14 nucleotides match TRBD2. Germline assignment: CDR1 KGHSH and CDR2 LQKENI. This CDR3 contains 15 residues. J was trimmed by 6 bases and V by 8 bases; bases with no gene match: 5. In nucleotides, the CDR3 is TGTGCCAGCACGGGACTAGCGGGAGTTGCCGGGGAGCTGTTTTTT. It encodes CASTGLAGVAGELFF.

CDR3: CATQGDSNQPQHF. Written as DNA, the CDR3 is TGTGCCACACAGGGGGATAGCAATCAGCCCCAGCATTTT. The chain couples TRBV2 to TRBJ1-5, with 8 positions matching TRBD1. After removal of 10 bases from V and 0 bases from J, the junction contained 2 bases not matched to a gene. The germline gives CDR1 SNHLY, CDR2 FYNNEI. CDR3 length: 13 residues. The full variable domain, with the rest looked up from reference TRBV2 and TRBJ1-5, is EPEVTQTPSHQVTQMGQEVILRCVPISNHLYFYWYRQILGQKVEFLVSFYNNEISEKSEIFDDQFSVERPDGSNFTLKIRSTKLEDSAMYFCATQGDSNQPQHFGDGTRLSIL.

The chain carries TRBV2 and TRBJ2-7, with a weak D call TRBD2 (7 bases). CDR1 and CDR2 from the germline V gene are SNHLY and FYNNEI. The CDR3 length is 12 residues. V gave up 7 bases and J gave up 3 bases, with 10 bases separating them. CDR3 DNA sequence: TGTGCCAGCAAGGGGGGGTTCTACGAGCAGTACTTC. This encodes CASKGGFYEQYF.

The CDR3 DNA follows: TGTGCCAGCAGTCGGGGAACGGCCTCCTACGAGCAGTACTTC. Protein product: CASSRGTASYEQYF. The chain joins TRBV6-1 to TRBJ2-7; possibly TRBD2 for D (5 bases). The CDR3 is made up of 14 amino acids. From germline, CDR1 is MNHNS and CDR2 SASEGT. Between the trimmed V and J ends, which lost 5 bases and 0 bases, there was a span of 11 bases.

The rearrangement uses TRBV18 and TRBJ1-6; 8 bases map to TRBD1. V shed 4 bases, J shed 5 bases, and the junction held 7 bases outside the gene matches. In germline, CDR1 is KGHSH, CDR2 LQKENI. The CDR3 runs to 16 residues. The CDR3 nucleotides read TGTGCCAGCTCACGATCCCAGGGGGCCGATAATTCACCCCTCCACTTT. Translating gives CASSRSQGADNSPLHF.